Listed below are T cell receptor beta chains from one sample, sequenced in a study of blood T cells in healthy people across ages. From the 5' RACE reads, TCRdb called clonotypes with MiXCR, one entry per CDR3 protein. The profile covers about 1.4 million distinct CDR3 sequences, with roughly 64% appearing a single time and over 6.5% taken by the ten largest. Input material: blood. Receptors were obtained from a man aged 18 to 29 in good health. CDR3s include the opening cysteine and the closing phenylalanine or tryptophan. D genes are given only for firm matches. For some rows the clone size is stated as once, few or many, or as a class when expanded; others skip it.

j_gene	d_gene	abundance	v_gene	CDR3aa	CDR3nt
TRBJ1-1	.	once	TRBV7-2	CASSAGVVANTEAFF	TGTGCCAGCAGCGCGGGGGTCGTAGCTAACACTGAAGCTTTCTTT
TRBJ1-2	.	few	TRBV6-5	CASSYVRGASRGYTF	TGTGCCAGCAGTTACGTCCGGGGGGCATCGAGGGGCTACACCTTC
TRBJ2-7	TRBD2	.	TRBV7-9	CASSHIRAGGQQYF	TGTGCCAGCAGCCACATCAGAGCGGGAGGCCAGCAGTACTTC
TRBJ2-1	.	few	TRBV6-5	CASSYTGTSYNEQFF	TGTGCCAGCAGTTATACCGGGACTTCCTACAATGAGCAGTTCTTC
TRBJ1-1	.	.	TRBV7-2	CASSVGRRVTLAAREAFF	TGTGCCAGCAGCGTGGGACGCAGGGTTACACTAGCAGCCAGAGAAGCTTTCTTT
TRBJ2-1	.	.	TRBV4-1	CASSQDVEVGDNEQFF	TGCGCCAGCAGCCAAGACGTCGAGGTTGGTGACAATGAGCAGTTCTTC
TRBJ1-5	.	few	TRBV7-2	CASSLTGLGLLPQHF	TGTGCCAGCAGCTTAACGGGGCTGGGGTTGTTGCCCCAGCATTTT
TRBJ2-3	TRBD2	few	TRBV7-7	CASSASGADTQYF	TGTGCTAGCAGCGCCAGCGGGGCGGATACGCAGTATTTT
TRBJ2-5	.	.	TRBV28	CASSFRQPFETQYF	TGTGCCAGCAGTTTCCGGCAGCCTTTTGAGACCCAGTACTTC
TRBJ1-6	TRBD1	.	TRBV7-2	CASSLAQGIISPLHF	TGTGCCAGCAGCTTGGCACAGGGGATCATTTCACCCCTCCACTTT
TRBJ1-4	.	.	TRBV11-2	CASSLGRGRTTNEKLFF	TGTGCCAGCAGCTTAGGACGGGGGCGAACAACTAATGAAAAACTGTTTTTT
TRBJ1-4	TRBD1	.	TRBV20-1	CSASAGQEKLFF	TGCAGTGCTAGCGCGGGACAGGAAAAACTGTTTTTT
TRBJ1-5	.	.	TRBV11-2	CASSSNAFRNQPQHF	TGTGCCAGCAGCTCCAATGCGTTCCGCAATCAGCCCCAGCATTTT
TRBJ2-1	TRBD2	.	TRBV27	CASSSLAGGMNEQFF	TGTGCCAGCAGTTCTTTAGCGGGGGGGATGAATGAGCAGTTCTTC
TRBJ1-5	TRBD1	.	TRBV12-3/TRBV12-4	CASSFAPGGNQPQHF	TGTGCCAGCAGTTTTGCCCCAGGGGGGAATCAGCCCCAGCATTTT
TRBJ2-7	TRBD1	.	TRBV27	CASSLIQGATPEQYF	TGTGCCAGCAGTTTAATTCAGGGGGCAACTCCCGAGCAGTACTTC
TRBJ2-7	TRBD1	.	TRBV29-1	CSIDRGRIYNERYF	TGCAGCATAGACAGGGGTCGTATCTACAATGAGCGGTACTTC
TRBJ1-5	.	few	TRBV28	CASSTPGDNQPQHF	TGTGCCAGCAGTACTCCAGGGGACAATCAGCCCCAGCATTTT
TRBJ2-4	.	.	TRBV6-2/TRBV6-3	CASSYSPGAKNIQYF	TGTGCCAGCAGTTACTCTCCCGGGGCCAAAAACATTCAGTACTTC
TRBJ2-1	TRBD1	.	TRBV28	CASSHPRGHEQFF	TGTGCCAGCAGTCACCCTAGGGGGCATGAGCAGTTCTTC
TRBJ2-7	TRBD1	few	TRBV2	CASNRGGYEQYF	TGTGCCAGCAACAGGGGTGGCTACGAGCAGTACTTC
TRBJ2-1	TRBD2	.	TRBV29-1	CCVGLVNEQFF	TGCTGCGTTGGACTAGTCAATGAGCAGTTCTTC
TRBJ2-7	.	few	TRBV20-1	CSARDPRATSYEQYF	TGCAGTGCTAGAGATCCCCGGGCCACATCCTACGAGCAGTACTTC
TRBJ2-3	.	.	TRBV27	CASSSGQVNSDTQYF	TGTGCCAGCAGTTCTGGACAAGTAAACTCAGATACGCAGTATTTT
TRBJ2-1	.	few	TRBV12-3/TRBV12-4	CASSAFGLASDEQFF	TGTGCCAGCAGTGCCTTTGGGCTAGCGAGCGATGAGCAGTTCTTC
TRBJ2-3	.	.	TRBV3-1	CASLLGGEDTQYF	TGTGCCAGCCTTCTAGGGGGGGAAGATACGCAGTATTTT
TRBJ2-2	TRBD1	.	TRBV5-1	CASSVWTGNGELFF	TGCGCCAGCAGCGTATGGACAGGGAACGGGGAGCTGTTTTTT
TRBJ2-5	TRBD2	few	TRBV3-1	CASSQGTSGSTTQYF	TGTGCCAGCAGCCAAGGGACTAGCGGCTCGACGACCCAGTACTTC
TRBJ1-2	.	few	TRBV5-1	CASSLRTAANYGYTF	TGCGCCAGCAGCTTAAGGACAGCAGCTAACTATGGCTACACCTTC
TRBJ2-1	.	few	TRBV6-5	CASSPTRTKSGEQFF	TGTGCCAGCAGTCCGACTAGGACAAAGAGCGGTGAGCAGTTCTTC
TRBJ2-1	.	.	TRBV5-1	CASSLVGAAPNEQFF	TGCGCCAGCAGCTTGGTAGGGGCTGCCCCGAATGAGCAGTTCTTC
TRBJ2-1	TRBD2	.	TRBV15	CATGTSGIYEQFF	TGTGCCACCGGGACTAGCGGGATATATGAGCAGTTCTTC
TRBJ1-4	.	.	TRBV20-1	CSASRRPINEKLFF	TGCAGTGCCTCCAGGAGGCCAATAAATGAAAAACTGTTTTTT
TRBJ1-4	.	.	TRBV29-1	CSARYNEKLFF	TGCAGCGCCCGATATAATGAAAAACTGTTTTTT
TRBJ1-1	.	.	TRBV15	CATSRDATDEAFF	TGTGCCACCAGCAGAGATGCCACCGATGAAGCTTTCTTT
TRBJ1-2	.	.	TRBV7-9	CASSLHKGYTF	TGTGCCAGCAGCTTACATAAAGGCTACACCTTC
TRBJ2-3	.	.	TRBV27	CASSLTATAADTQYF	TGTGCCAGCAGTCTGACCGCTACAGCAGCAGATACGCAGTATTTT
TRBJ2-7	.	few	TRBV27	CASSLIGGTYEQYF	TGTGCCAGCAGTTTAATCGGGGGCACCTACGAGCAGTACTTC
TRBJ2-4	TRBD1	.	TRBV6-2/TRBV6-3	CASRGGQGYIQYF	TGTGCCAGCAGAGGGGGACAGGGATACATTCAGTACTTC
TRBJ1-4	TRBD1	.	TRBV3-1	CASSRQGALGGYEKLFF	TGTGCCAGCAGCCGACAGGGGGCCCTTGGGGGTTATGAAAAACTGTTTTTT
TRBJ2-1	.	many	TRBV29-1	CSVFLTGWSGSEQFF	TGCAGCGTCTTCCTGACAGGTTGGAGCGGTAGTGAGCAGTTCTTC
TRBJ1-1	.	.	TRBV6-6	CASSYRQVRFTEAFF	TGTGCCAGCAGTTATCGACAGGTCCGGTTCACTGAAGCTTTCTTT
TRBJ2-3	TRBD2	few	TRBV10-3	CAISFSGSTDTQYF	TGTGCCATCAGTTTTAGCGGGAGTACAGATACGCAGTATTTT
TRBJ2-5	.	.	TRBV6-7	CASKRRGFQETQYF	TGTGCCAGCAAGCGCAGGGGATTTCAAGAGACCCAGTACTTC
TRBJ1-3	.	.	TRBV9	CASSRDGYSGNTIYF	TGTGCCAGCAGCCGGGACGGATACTCTGGAAACACCATATATTTT
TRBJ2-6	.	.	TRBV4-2	CASSQDRWGRGPSGANVLTF	TGTGCCAGCAGCCAAGATAGGTGGGGGAGGGGGCCGTCTGGGGCCAACGTCCTGACTTTC
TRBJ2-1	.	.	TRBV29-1	CSVWTGGYNEQFF	TGCAGCGTATGGACCGGGGGTTACAATGAGCAGTTCTTC
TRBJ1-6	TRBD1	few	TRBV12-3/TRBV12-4	CASSLGTGSSSPLHF	TGTGCCAGCAGTCTGGGGACAGGGTCATCCTCACCCCTCCACTTT
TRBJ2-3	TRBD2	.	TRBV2	CASSEFGTSGTDTQYF	TGTGCCAGCAGTGAATTCGGGACTAGCGGCACAGATACGCAGTATTTT
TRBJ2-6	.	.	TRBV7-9	CASSLAIQGLAGANVLTF	TGTGCCAGCAGCTTAGCGATTCAGGGTCTGGCTGGGGCCAACGTCCTGACTTTC